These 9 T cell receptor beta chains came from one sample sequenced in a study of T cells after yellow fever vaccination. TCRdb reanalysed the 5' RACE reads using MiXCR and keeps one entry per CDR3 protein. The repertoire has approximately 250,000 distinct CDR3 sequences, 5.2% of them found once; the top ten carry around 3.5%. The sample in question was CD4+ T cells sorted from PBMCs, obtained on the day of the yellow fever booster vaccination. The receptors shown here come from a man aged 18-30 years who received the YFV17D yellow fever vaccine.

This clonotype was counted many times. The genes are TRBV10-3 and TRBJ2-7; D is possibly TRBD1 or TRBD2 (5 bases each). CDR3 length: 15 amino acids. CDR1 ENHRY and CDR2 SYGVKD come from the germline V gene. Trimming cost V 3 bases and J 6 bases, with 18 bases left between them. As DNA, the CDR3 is TGTGCCATCAGTGAATGGGACCCCAGTATAGGCGAGCAGTACTTC. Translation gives CAISEWDPSIGEQYF.

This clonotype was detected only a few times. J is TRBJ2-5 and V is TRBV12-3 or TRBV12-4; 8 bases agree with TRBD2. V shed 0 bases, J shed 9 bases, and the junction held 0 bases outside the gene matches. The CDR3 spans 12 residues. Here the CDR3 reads CASSLAGGAQYF. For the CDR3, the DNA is TGTGCCAGCAGTTTAGCCGGGGGGGCCCAGTACTTC.

The CDR3 spells CASSDSWGDRETQYF. As DNA, the CDR3 is TGTGCCAGCAGTGACTCCTGGGGGGACCGAGAGACCCAGTACTTC. The chain is built from TRBV2 and TRBJ2-5; weak D call: TRBD2 (6 bases). Germline loops: CDR1 SNHLY, CDR2 FYNNEI. This CDR3 spans 15 amino acids. V dropped 3 bases and J dropped 4 bases, with 15 bases sitting between them.

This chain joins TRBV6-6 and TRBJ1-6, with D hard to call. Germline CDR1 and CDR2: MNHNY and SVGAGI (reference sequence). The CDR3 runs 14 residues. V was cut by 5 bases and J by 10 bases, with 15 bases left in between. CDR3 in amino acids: CASSQQDRRSPLHF. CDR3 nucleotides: TGTGCCAGCAGTCAGCAGGATCGAAGATCACCCCTCCACTTT.

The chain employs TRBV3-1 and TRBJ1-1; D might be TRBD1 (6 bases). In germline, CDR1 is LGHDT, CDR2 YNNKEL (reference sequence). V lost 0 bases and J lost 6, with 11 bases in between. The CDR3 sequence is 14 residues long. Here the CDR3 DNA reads TGTGCCAGCAGCCAAGATCGGACAGATGCTGAAGCTTTCTTT. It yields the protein CASSQDRTDAEAFF.

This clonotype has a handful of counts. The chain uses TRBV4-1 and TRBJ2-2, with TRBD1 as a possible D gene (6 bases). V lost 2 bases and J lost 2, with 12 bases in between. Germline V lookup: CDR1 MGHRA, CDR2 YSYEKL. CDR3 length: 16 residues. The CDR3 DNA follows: TGCGCCAGCAGCCAAAAAACCGGGACAAACACCGGGGAGCTGTTTTTT. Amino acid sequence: CASSQKTGTNTGELFF.

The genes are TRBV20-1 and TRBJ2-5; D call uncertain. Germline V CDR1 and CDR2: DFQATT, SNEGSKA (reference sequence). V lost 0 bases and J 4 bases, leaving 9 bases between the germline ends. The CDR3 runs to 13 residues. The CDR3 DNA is TGCAGTGCTAGAGACACGGTCCGAGAGACCCAGTACTTC. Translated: CSARDTVRETQYF.

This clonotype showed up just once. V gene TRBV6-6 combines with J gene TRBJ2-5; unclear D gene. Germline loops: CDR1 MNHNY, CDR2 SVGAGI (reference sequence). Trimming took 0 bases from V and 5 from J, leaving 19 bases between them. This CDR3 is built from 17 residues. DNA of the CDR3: TGTGCCAGCAGTTACTCCCGGGCCCCCGGTAAGGGCGAGACCCAGTACTTC. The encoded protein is CASSYSRAPGKGETQYF.

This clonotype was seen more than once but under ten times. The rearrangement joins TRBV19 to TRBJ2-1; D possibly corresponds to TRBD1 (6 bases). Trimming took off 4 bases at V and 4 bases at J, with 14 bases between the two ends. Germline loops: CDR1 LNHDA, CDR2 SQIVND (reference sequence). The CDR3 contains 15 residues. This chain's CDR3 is CASSRPETGYNEQFF. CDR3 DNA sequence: TGTGCCAGTAGTAGACCGGAAACAGGGTACAATGAGCAGTTCTTC.